The 26 T cell receptor beta chains listed next were all sequenced from one sample in a study of T cells in Graves' hyperthyroidism and ophthalmopathy. RNA transcripts gave rise to amplified TCR beta CDR3 regions. Using the HTBI primer set, a first-round RT-PCR was run on the TCR CDR3. In TCRdb, the multiplex PCR reads were re-called with MiXCR into one record per CDR3 protein. The sample includes roughly 840,000 distinct CDR3 sequences, 35% to 45% of them seen just once. Specimen: blood. These receptors were taken from a young man with Graves' hyperthyroidism.

The CDR3 DNA sequence: TGCAGCGTTGAAGATTTTACTAGCGCCTATAGCACAGATACGCAGTATTTT. Translating gives CSVEDFTSAYSTDTQYF. The rearrangement uses TRBV29-1 and TRBJ2-3; 7 nucleotides agree with TRBD2. CDR1 is SQVTM, CDR2 ANQGSEA, per germline. V trimming: 0 bases; J trimming: 0 bases; junction bases outside the gene matches: 9. The CDR3 runs to 17 residues.

The gene calls are TRBV29-1 and TRBJ2-7; unclear D gene. The CDR3 spans 12 residues. From germline, CDR1 is SQVTM and CDR2 ANQGSEA. Trimming took off 8 bases at V and 3 bases at J, with 14 bases between the two ends. The CDR3 DNA reads as TGCAGCCCGAGCTTTGTGGTCTACGAGCAGTACTTC. Protein sequence: CSPSFVVYEQYF.

This chain uses TRBV9 with TRBJ1-1; a possible D gene is TRBD1 (5 bases). The CDR3 contains 14 residues. Trimming removed 4 bases from V and 3 bases from J, with 13 bases in between. CDR1 and CDR2 (germline): SGDLS, YYNGEE. The CDR3, as DNA: TGTGCCAGCAGCCACCTCGACAGAGACACTGAAGCTTTCTTT. Translation gives CASSHLDRDTEAFF.

This clonotype was recorded a few times. V is TRBV7-9 and J is TRBJ1-1; D remains unclear. Trimming pared 2 bases from V and 7 bases from J, leaving 11 bases between. In germline, CDR1 is SEHNR, CDR2 FQNEAQ (reference sequence). The CDR3 consists of 13 residues. DNA of the CDR3: TGTGCCAGCAGCTTAATCGTGTATGGTGAAGCTTTCTTT. Translating it yields CASSLIVYGEAFF.

As for this clonotype: Relative to the germline gene, one junction end is altered; a read error may explain this. This chain links TRBV6-1 with TRBJ1-1; D unclear. The germline V gene encodes CDR1 MNHNS and CDR2 SASEGT. CDR3 size: 17 residues. CDR3 nucleotides: TGTGCCATCAGTGAAGGTTTCACGTTTAGGTTCGCCCCTGAAGCTTTCTTT. Amino acid sequence: CAISEGFTFRFAPEAFF.

This clonotype was counted once. This may come from a read error, since a much larger clone is one base off. The gene calls are TRBV29-1 and TRBJ1-1, with D perhaps matching TRBD1 (5 bases). Between the trimmed V and J ends, which lost 7 bases and 4 bases, there was a span of 19 bases. Germline CDR1 is SQVTM and CDR2 is ANQGSEA. CDR3 length: 14 residues. The CDR3 bases are TGCAGCGGTTCCAGGGCAGTGGGTGGCACTGAAGCTTTCTTT. It is translated as CSGSRAVGGTEAFF.

There are many counts of this clonotype. This chain connects TRBV29-1 to TRBJ1-1, with 7 bases aligning to TRBD1. Germline values: CDR1 SQVTM, CDR2 ANQGSEA. The trim removed 2 bases at V and 6 bases at J, leaving 3 bases unmatched. The CDR3 runs to 12 residues. CDR3 amino acids: CSVEHRGPEAFF. The CDR3 bases are TGCAGCGTTGAACACAGGGGACCTGAAGCTTTCTTT.

V gene TRBV7-2 combines with J gene TRBJ1-5; D is undetermined. The CDR3 runs 14 residues. The V gene lost 4 bases and the J gene lost 4 bases, with 11 bases spanning the gap. CDR1 and CDR2 from the germline V gene are SGHTA and FQGNSA. The CDR3 DNA sequence: TGTGCCAGCAGCTCCCTCTGGGGAAATCAGCCCCAGCATTTT. As protein: CASSSLWGNQPQHF.

This clonotype was counted ten times or more. The V call is TRBV20-1, the J call TRBJ1-2, with D possibly being TRBD1 (5 bases). Germline lookup yields CDR1 DFQATT and CDR2 SNEGSKA (reference sequence). V was trimmed by 6 bases and J by 4 bases, leaving 12 bases between them. This CDR3 contains 12 residues. The CDR3 sequence: CSATDRSYGYTF. As DNA, the CDR3 is TGCAGTGCCACAGACAGATCCTATGGCTACACCTTC.

This chain connects TRBV25-1 to TRBJ2-7; D call uncertain. The V end was cut by 5 bases, the J end by 6 bases, with 11 bases between. This CDR3 is 12 amino acids long. In germline, CDR1 is MGHDK, CDR2 SYGVNS. The CDR3 protein is CASSSSVSEQYF. CDR3 nucleotides: TGTGCCAGCAGTTCCTCAGTCTCCGAGCAGTACTTC.

The CDR3 bases are TGCAGCGTTGAGTGGTGGACTAGCGGGAGCAAGACCCAGTACTTC. Amino acids: CSVEWWTSGSKTQYF. The rearrangement uses TRBV29-1 and TRBJ2-5, with TRBD2 identical over 13 bases. The V segment lost 3 bases and the J segment 6 bases; nucleotides outside the gene matches: 7. The CDR3 runs to 15 residues. Germline V lookup: CDR1 SQVTM, CDR2 ANQGSEA. Full variable domain (rest looked up from reference TRBV29-1 and TRBJ2-5): SAVISQKPSRDICQRGTSLTIQCQVDSQVTMMFWYRQQPGQSLTLIATANQGSEATYESGFVIDKFPISRPNLTFSTLTVSNMSPEDSSIYLCSVEWWTSGSKTQYFGPGTRLLVL.

J is TRBJ2-5 and V is TRBV20-1, with 8 bases that match TRBD1. Germline values: CDR1 DFQATT, CDR2 SNEGSKA (reference sequence). V lost 5 bases to trimming and J lost 3 bases; unmatched junction nucleotides: 5. CDR3 size: 13 residues. CDR3 sequence reads: CSAARTGKETQYF. The CDR3 DNA reads TGCAGTGCTGCCCGGACAGGGAAAGAGACCCAGTACTTC.

This clonotype came up a few times. The chain uses TRBV5-1 and TRBJ2-7; 11 nucleotides match TRBD1. The CDR3 contains 14 residues. Germline values: CDR1 SGHRS, CDR2 YFSETQ. V was pared by 3 bases and J by 5 bases, with 4 bases of the junction left unmatched. CDR3: CASSSGQGANEQYF. CDR3 DNA sequence: TGCGCCAGCAGCTCAGGACAGGGGGCCAACGAGCAGTACTTC.

This clonotype has a handful of counts. The gene calls are TRBV6-6 and TRBJ2-7; perhaps TRBD1 as D (5 bases). The CDR3 has 15 amino acids. Germline-derived CDR1 and CDR2 are MNHNY and SVGAGI (reference sequence). Between the trimmed V and J ends, which lost 0 bases and 6 bases, there was a span of 15 bases. As DNA, the CDR3 is TGTGCCAGCAGTTACTCGGACAATGAGTCGGGCGAGCAGTACTTC. This gives the protein CASSYSDNESGEQYF.

The chain joins TRBV7-2 to TRBJ1-4; perhaps TRBD1 as D (6 bases). The CDR3 has 15 residues. CDR1 is SGHTA, CDR2 FQGNSA, per germline. Trimming removed 6 bases from V and 5 bases from J, with 16 bases in between. The CDR3 region is CASSLWGLKNEKLFF. The CDR3 bases are TGTGCCAGCAGTTTATGGGGGCTGAAGAATGAAAAACTGTTTTTT.

The V gene is TRBV20-1, the J gene TRBJ2-5, with 11 positions matching TRBD1. The junction had 11 bases not matched to a gene; V was cut back by 5 bases and J by 9 bases. This CDR3 is built from 14 residues. Germline V lookup: CDR1 DFQATT, CDR2 SNEGSKA (reference sequence). This chain's CDR3 is CSAVDRGHRGAQYF. The CDR3, as DNA: TGCAGTGCTGTGGACAGGGGGCATCGGGGGGCCCAGTACTTC.

This clonotype came up a few times. The chain carries TRBV7-8 and TRBJ2-7; 8 bases line up with TRBD2. Germline V gene sequence: CDR1 SGHVS, CDR2 FQNEAQ. The CDR3 contains 13 residues. V was pared by 8 bases and J by 1 base, with 4 bases of the junction left unmatched. The CDR3 is CASREGISYEQYF. The CDR3 region has the DNA TGTGCCAGCCGGGAGGGAATTTCCTACGAGCAGTACTTC.

This clonotype was observed a handful of times. This sequence joins TRBV6-5 and TRBJ1-1; perhaps TRBD1 as D (5 bases). Germline lookup yields CDR1 MNHEY and CDR2 SVGAGI. Trimming removed 5 bases at V and 8 bases at J, with 18 bases between. This CDR3 contains 14 residues. The CDR3 region is CASSGGRTVEEAFF. For the CDR3, the DNA is TGTGCCAGCAGTGGGGGAAGGACGGTAGAAGAAGCTTTCTTT.

The sample holds many counts of this clonotype. CDR3 sequence reads: CSASDGGNQPQHF. CDR3 nucleotides: TGCAGTGCTTCGGACGGAGGCAATCAGCCCCAGCATTTT. This chain connects TRBV20-1 to TRBJ1-5; D gene ambiguous. The CDR3 covers 13 residues. Trimming left V 5 bases short and J 2 bases short, with 10 bases between. Germline assignment: CDR1 DFQATT and CDR2 SNEGSKA (reference sequence).

Ten or more counts support this clonotype. V gene TRBV7-9 combines with J gene TRBJ1-6, with D unclear. CDR1 and CDR2 from the germline V gene are SEHNR and FQNEAQ (reference sequence). V was shortened by 5 bases and J by 9 bases, with 14 bases between the two germline ends. This CDR3 has 14 residues. The CDR3 coding sequence is TGTGCCAGCAGCCTAGACGGGGAGGGTTCACCCCTCCACTTT. It specifies CASSLDGEGSPLHF. The full variable domain, rest sourced from reference TRBV7-9 and TRBJ1-6, is DTGVSQNPRHKITKRGQNVTFRCDPISEHNRLYWYRQTLGQGPEFLTYFQNEAQLEKSRLLSDRFSAERPKGSFSTLEIQRTEQGDSAMYLCASSLDGEGSPLHFGNGTRLTVT.

This chain joins TRBV25-1 and TRBJ1-2, with D tentatively TRBD1 (5 bases). This CDR3 has 15 residues. Germline CDR1 and CDR2: MGHDK and SYGVNS. V was trimmed by 5 bases and J by 8 bases, leaving 21 bases between them. The CDR3 coding sequence is TGTGCCAGCAGTTACTCGGGGCTGGGGGGTAAGGGCTACACCTTC. This gives the protein CASSYSGLGGKGYTF.

In its sample, this clonotype was seen once. The chain is built from TRBV7-8 and TRBJ2-7; TRBD1 is a possible D gene (5 bases). Trimming took off 4 bases at V and 4 bases at J, with 14 bases between the two ends. The CDR3 has 14 residues. Germline V CDR1 and CDR2: SGHVS, FQNEAQ. In nucleotides, the CDR3 is TGTGCCAGCAGCTCCAACAAAAAGGGGTACGAGCAGTACTTC. As protein: CASSSNKKGYEQYF.

This chain joins TRBV10-3 and TRBJ2-7; D may be TRBD1 or TRBD2 (8 bases each). Germline V gene data show CDR1 as ENHRY and CDR2 as SYGVKD. The CDR3 is 16 amino acids. V gave up 6 bases and J gave up 4 bases, with 22 bases separating them. The DNA of the CDR3 is TGTGCCATCAGGGACAGGGAGGCTAGCGGGCGTTACGAGCAGTACTTC. Translated: CAIRDREASGRYEQYF.

This sequence joins TRBV2 and TRBJ2-5; 16 positions match TRBD2. CDR1 is SNHLY, CDR2 FYNNEI, per germline. The V gene end was trimmed by 5 bases and the J gene end by 4 bases; junction bases not matched to a gene: 7. CDR3 length: 17 amino acids. The CDR3 region has the DNA TGTGCCAGCAGTTTCGGGACTAGCGGGGGGGCCGGAGAGACCCAGTACTTC. Its protein is CASSFGTSGGAGETQYF.

This clonotype came up many times. The rearrangement uses TRBV20-1 and TRBJ1-6; unclear D gene. Trimming left V 3 bases short and J 9 bases short, with 12 bases between. Germline loops: CDR1 DFQATT, CDR2 SNEGSKA (reference sequence). The CDR3 is made up of 13 amino acids. The CDR3 coding sequence is TGCAGTGCTAGTTTTCGACCTGGTTCACCCCTCCACTTT. It translates to CSASFRPGSPLHF.

This sequence joins TRBV7-9 and TRBJ2-5, with 7 positions matching TRBD2. The CDR3 has 14 amino acids. After removal of 5 bases from V and 5 bases from J, the junction contained 8 bases not matched to a gene. Germline CDR1 reads SEHNR; CDR2 reads FQNEAQ (reference sequence). The CDR3 sequence is CASSPTSEWETQYF. The DNA of the CDR3 is TGTGCCAGCAGCCCAACTAGCGAATGGGAGACCCAGTACTTC.